This T cell receptor (beta chain) originates from a study of T cell responses to AZD1222 COVID-19 vaccine. Regarding the study as a whole: White British ancestry dominated among donors, who included more females, and clonal diversity was possibly underestimated.

Concerning this clone itself: Its antigen is not identified.

The CDR3 spans 15 residues. Looked up from germline, CDR1 is LGHNA and CDR2 is YNFKEQ. Trimming shortened V by 0 bases and J by 2 bases, and 8 bases separated the two germline ends. Here immunoSEQ multiplex PCR was the method, and the copy in TCRdb shows in-frame clones only, minus some. The sample carries 110,000 to 150,000 clones, approximately 93% recorded once. The origin of this receptor is an adult in good health. The sequencing used peripheral blood, collected on day 0 of MenACWY control vaccination. The chain uses TRBV4-2 and TRBJ1-3, with D possibly TRBD1 on 6 matching bases. The CDR3 reads CASSQDGQTGNTIYF. The CDR3 region has the DNA TGTGCCAGCAGCCAAGACGGACAGACTGGAAACACCATATATTTT.